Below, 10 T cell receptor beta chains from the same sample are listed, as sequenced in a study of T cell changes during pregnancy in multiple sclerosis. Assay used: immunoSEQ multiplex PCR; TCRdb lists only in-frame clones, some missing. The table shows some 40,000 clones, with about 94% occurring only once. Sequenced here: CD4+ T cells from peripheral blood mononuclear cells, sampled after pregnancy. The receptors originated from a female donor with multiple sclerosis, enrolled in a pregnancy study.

Here the CDR3 DNA reads TGTGCCAGCAGTGTGGGGGCTCGCGAAAAACTGTTTTTT. This gives the protein CASSVGAREKLFF. This rearrangement joins TRBV6-5 to TRBJ1-4, with D possibly TRBD1 on 6 matching bases. V shed 5 bases and J shed 8 bases, with 12 bases lying between them. Germline V gene lookup returns CDR1 MNHEY and CDR2 SVGAGI. The CDR3 runs to 13 residues.

CDR3: CASSPPGAETQYF. The CDR3 bases are TGTGCCAGCTCACCACCGGGGGCGGAGACCCAGTACTTC. The rearrangement uses TRBV18 and TRBJ2-5; D might be TRBD1 (6 bases). This CDR3 spans 13 amino acids. Between the trimmed V and J ends, which lost 0 bases and 5 bases, there was a span of 7 bases. Germline CDR1 reads KGHSH; CDR2 reads LQKENI.

The CDR3 DNA sequence: TGTGCCACCAGCAGAGAGCTAGCGGGGGGCAATTCCTACGAGCAGTACTTC. It codes for CATSRELAGGNSYEQYF. The rearrangement joins TRBV15 to TRBJ2-7, with 11 nucleotides matching TRBD2. With V trimmed by 0 bases and J by 1 base, 5 bases remained unmatched. Germline V gene lookup returns CDR1 LNHNV and CDR2 YYDKDF (reference sequence). The CDR3 covers 17 residues.

CDR3: CASRRTGANEQFF. CDR3 in DNA: TGTGCCAGCAGGAGGACAGGGGCGAATGAGCAGTTCTTC. This chain connects TRBV2 to TRBJ2-1, with 9 nucleotides matching TRBD1. Germline CDR1 and CDR2: SNHLY and FYNNEI. The CDR3 consists of 13 residues. V lost 6 bases and J lost 7; bases outside the gene matches: 4.

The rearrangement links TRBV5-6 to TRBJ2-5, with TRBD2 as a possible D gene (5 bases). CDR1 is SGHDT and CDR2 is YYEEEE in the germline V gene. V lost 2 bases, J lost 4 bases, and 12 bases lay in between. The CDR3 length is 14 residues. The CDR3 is CASSFGSEGETQYF. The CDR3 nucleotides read TGTGCCAGCAGCTTTGGCAGTGAGGGAGAGACCCAGTACTTC.

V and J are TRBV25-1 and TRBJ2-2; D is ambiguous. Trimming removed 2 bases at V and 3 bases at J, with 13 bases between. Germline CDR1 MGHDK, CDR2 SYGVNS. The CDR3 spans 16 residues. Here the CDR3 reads CASSERSARDTGELFF. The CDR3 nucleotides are TGTGCCAGCAGTGAACGTTCCGCCCGCGACACCGGGGAGCTGTTTTTT.

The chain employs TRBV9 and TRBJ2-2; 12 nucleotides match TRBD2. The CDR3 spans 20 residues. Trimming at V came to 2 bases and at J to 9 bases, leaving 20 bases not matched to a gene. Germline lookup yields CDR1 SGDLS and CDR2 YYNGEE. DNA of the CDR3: TGTGCCAGCAGCGTTCATCCGGCCGATTTCCTAGCGGGGGGGAACAGGGAGCTGTTTTTT. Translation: CASSVHPADFLAGGNRELFF.

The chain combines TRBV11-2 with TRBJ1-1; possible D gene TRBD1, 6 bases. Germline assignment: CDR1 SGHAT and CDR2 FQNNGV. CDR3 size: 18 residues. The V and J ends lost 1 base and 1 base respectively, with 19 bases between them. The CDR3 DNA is TGTGCCAGCAGCTTAGGGTTTCCCAGGGGTGGTACGAACACTGAAGCTTTCTTT. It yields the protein CASSLGFPRGGTNTEAFF.

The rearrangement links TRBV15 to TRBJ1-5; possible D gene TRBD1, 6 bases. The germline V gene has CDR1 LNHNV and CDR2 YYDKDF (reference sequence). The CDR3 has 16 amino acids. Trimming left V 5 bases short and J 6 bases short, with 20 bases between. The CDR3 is CATSPRTAGASQPQHF. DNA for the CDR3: TGTGCCACCAGCCCCCGGACGGCGGGGGCTAGTCAGCCCCAGCATTTT.

Here the CDR3 reads CASSIVASGGAQETQYF. The CDR3 nucleotides are TGTGCCAGTAGTATAGTAGCTAGCGGGGGGGCGCAGGAGACCCAGTACTTC. The chain joins TRBV19 to TRBJ2-5, with 12 bases identical to TRBD2. Germline V gives CDR1 LNHDA, CDR2 SQIVND (reference sequence). The CDR3 loop spans 17 amino acids. Unmatched junction bases numbered 8, after V lost 1 base and J lost 5 bases.